This record covers a single T cell receptor beta chain. The data were taken from a study of blood T cell repertoires in COVID-19. Study details: In each case, the material was cDNA or gDNA derived from T cells, B-cell-depleted T cells, or PBMCs.

Participant ages covered about 18 to 89 years across around 25 US areas. Cohorts were based on clinical histories the participants reported. The CDR3 length is 14 residues. J was trimmed by 4 bases and V by 4 bases; bases with no gene match: 7. Per germline, CDR1 SGHAT and CDR2 FQNNGV. The assay was immunoSEQ multiplex PCR, and TCRdb's table has in-frame clones only and misses some. The sample shows fewer than 250,000 clones, approximately 86% of them seen only once. The rearrangement joins TRBV11-2 to TRBJ2-7; TRBD1 aligns across 7 bases. The receptor was isolated from a woman aged 40-49 years with acute COVID-19. The specimen was PBMCs or T cells enriched from blood (not recorded which). This chain's CDR3 is CASSSTRQGYEQYF. CDR3 bases: TGTGCCAGCAGCTCGACCCGACAGGGATACGAGCAGTACTTC.